The rows below give T cell receptor beta chains drawn from one sample of a study of somatic mutations in cytotoxic T cells in rheumatoid arthritis. The protocol was immunoSEQ multiplex PCR, while the TCRdb copy is restricted to in-frame clones and leaves out a portion. The sample holds some 7,900 clones, 70% to 80% seen once. The sequenced sample consisted of CD8+ T cells sorted from blood. These TCRs come from an adult with rheumatoid arthritis. Each CDR3 is given with its conserved first and last residue. The order of the fields is CDR3 length, clone size, D gene, V gene, J gene, CDR3 protein, CDR3 DNA. D genes are given only for firm matches. The listing skips clone size in some rows; elsewhere it reads once, few, many or a size class.

length: 12; size: .; D: .; V: TRBV7-2; J: TRBJ1-1; CDR3: CASMGEYTEAFF; DNA: TGTGCCAGCATGGGGGAGTACACTGAAGCTTTCTTT
length: 16; size: .; D: .; V: TRBV2; J: TRBJ1-5; CDR3: CASRGGTKGEVQPQHF; DNA: TGTGCCAGCAGGGGGGGAACTAAGGGGGAGGTTCAGCCCCAGCATTTT
length: 12; size: .; D: .; V: TRBV29-1; J: TRBJ1-1; CDR3: CSVEGLGTEAFF; DNA: TGCAGCGTTGAGGGGCTAGGCACTGAAGCTTTCTTT
length: 14; size: few; D: .; V: TRBV7-2; J: TRBJ2-7; CDR3: CASSAGGSTYEQYF; DNA: TGTGCCAGCAGCGCCGGGGGTTCTACCTACGAGCAGTACTTC
length: 12; size: .; D: .; V: TRBV9; J: TRBJ2-7; CDR3: CASSGTGYEQYF; DNA: TGTGCCAGCAGCGGAACAGGTTACGAGCAGTACTTC
length: 13; size: few; D: .; V: TRBV7-9; J: TRBJ2-7; CDR3: CASSGGVNYEQYF; DNA: TGTGCCAGCAGCGGAGGGGTTAACTACGAGCAGTACTTC
length: 14; size: .; D: TRBD1; V: TRBV5-6; J: TRBJ1-5; CDR3: CASSTGTGNQPQHF; DNA: TGTGCCAGCAGCACCGGGACAGGCAATCAGCCCCAGCATTTT
length: 13; size: .; D: .; V: TRBV7-3; J: TRBJ2-2; CDR3: CASSSGVTGELFF; DNA: TGTGCCAGCAGCTCGGGTGTTACCGGGGAGCTGTTTTTT
length: 13; size: .; D: .; V: TRBV6-5; J: TRBJ1-1; CDR3: CASSYSRAPEAFF; DNA: TGTGCCAGCAGTTACTCACGGGCCCCAGAAGCTTTCTTT
length: 14; size: few; D: .; V: TRBV7-6; J: TRBJ2-7; CDR3: CASSQPRVGPEQYF; DNA: TGTGCCAGCAGCCAGCCTCGGGTAGGTCCCGAGCAGTACTTC
length: 16; size: .; D: TRBD2; V: TRBV6-5; J: TRBJ2-5; CDR3: CASSWSTSGGPGAQYF; DNA: TGTGCCAGCAGTTGGTCGACTAGCGGGGGACCTGGGGCCCAGTACTTC
length: 15; size: .; D: .; V: TRBV5-1; J: TRBJ2-5; CDR3: CASSLEGRPGETQYF; DNA: TGCGCCAGCAGTTTGGAAGGCCGCCCAGGAGAGACCCAGTACTTC
length: 17; size: .; D: TRBD2; V: TRBV27; J: TRBJ2-1; CDR3: CASSSDRGLAGVGEQFF; DNA: TGTGCCAGCAGCTCCGATAGGGGGCTAGCGGGAGTAGGTGAGCAGTTCTTC
length: 13; size: .; D: TRBD1; V: TRBV7-9; J: TRBJ1-2; CDR3: CASSPGGGRGYTF; DNA: TGTGCCAGCAGCCCCGGAGGGGGCCGAGGCTACACCTTC
length: 15; size: .; D: .; V: TRBV6-1; J: TRBJ2-1; CDR3: CASSPLRDTYNEQFF; DNA: TGTGCCAGCAGTCCTCTCCGGGACACTTACAATGAGCAGTTCTTC
length: 15; size: once; D: .; V: TRBV5-5; J: TRBJ2-7; CDR3: CASSLRRAGVGEQYF; DNA: TGTGCCAGCAGCCTTAGGCGGGCAGGGGTAGGCGAGCAGTACTTC
length: 16; size: .; D: .; V: TRBV10-2; J: TRBJ2-3; CDR3: CASSVFQRAGTDTQYF; DNA: TGCGCCAGCAGTGTGTTCCAGCGGGCGGGCACAGATACGCAGTATTTT
length: 15; size: .; D: TRBD1; V: TRBV15; J: TRBJ1-1; CDR3: CATSSRTGEGTEAFF; DNA: TGTGCCACCAGCAGTCGGACAGGGGAGGGGACTGAAGCTTTCTTT
length: 13; size: .; D: .; V: TRBV27; J: TRBJ1-1; CDR3: CASKVTANTEAFF; DNA: TGTGCCAGCAAAGTAACGGCGAACACTGAAGCTTTCTTT
length: 12; size: few; D: .; V: TRBV23-1; J: TRBJ2-7; CDR3: CASSQGQEGQYF; DNA: TGCGCCAGCAGTCAAGGACAGGAGGGGCAGTACTTC
length: 20; size: .; D: TRBD2; V: TRBV9; J: TRBJ2-3; CDR3: CASSATIDKAGLEISDTQYF; DNA: TGTGCCAGCAGCGCGACTATAGATAAAGCGGGACTAGAAATTTCAGATACGCAGTATTTT
length: 15; size: .; D: TRBD1; V: TRBV19; J: TRBJ1-2; CDR3: CASRASGGAGYGYTF; DNA: TGTGCCAGTAGAGCCTCAGGGGGCGCCGGCTATGGCTACACCTTC
length: 15; size: .; D: TRBD1; V: TRBV14; J: TRBJ1-2; CDR3: CASSQEWGTGYGYTF; DNA: TGTGCCAGCAGCCAAGAATGGGGGACAGGGTATGGCTACACCTTC
length: 16; size: .; D: .; V: TRBV6-5; J: TRBJ2-1; CDR3: CASSYSVNPSYNEQFF; DNA: TGTGCCAGCAGTTACTCGGTAAACCCCTCCTACAATGAGCAGTTCTTC
length: 14; size: .; D: TRBD1; V: TRBV30; J: TRBJ1-6; CDR3: CAWTGQTYNSPLHF; DNA: TGTGCCTGGACGGGACAGACCTATAATTCACCCCTCCACTTT
length: 13; size: .; D: .; V: TRBV6-5; J: TRBJ2-7; CDR3: CASSYSRGDEQYF; DNA: TGTGCCAGCAGTTACTCGAGAGGGGACGAGCAGTACTTC
length: 14; size: .; D: TRBD1; V: TRBV10-2; J: TRBJ2-3; CDR3: CASSDRGPTDTQYF; DNA: TGCGCCAGCAGTGACAGGGGGCCGACAGATACGCAGTATTTT
length: 17; size: .; D: TRBD2; V: TRBV7-9; J: TRBJ2-3; CDR3: CASSLGLAGGSTDTQYF; DNA: TGTGCCAGCAGCCTAGGACTAGCGGGAGGTAGCACAGATACGCAGTATTTT
length: 16; size: .; D: TRBD2; V: TRBV11-2; J: TRBJ2-1; CDR3: CASSLRAGGPYNEQFF; DNA: TGTGCCAGCAGCTTAAGGGCGGGAGGCCCGTACAATGAGCAGTTCTTC
length: 13; size: .; D: .; V: TRBV11-2; J: TRBJ2-1; CDR3: CASSLGGEPEQFF; DNA: TGTGCCAGCAGCTTAGGTGGGGAACCTGAGCAGTTCTTC